Below are 29 T cell receptor beta chains sequenced from a single sample in a study of blood T cell repertoires in COVID-19. Here immunoSEQ multiplex PCR was the method, and the copy in TCRdb shows in-frame clones only, minus some. Seen here are nearly 400,000 clones, around 92% observed once, and the top ten hold 1.5% to 2%. The sequencing input was PBMCs or T cells enriched from blood (not recorded which). The source is a woman under 40 who had recovered from COVID-19.

The chain combines TRBV2 with TRBJ1-4; TRBD1 matches at 10 bases. After removal of 5 bases from V and 5 bases from J, the junction contained 5 bases not matched to a gene. Germline V lookup: CDR1 SNHLY, CDR2 FYNNEI. The CDR3 spans 15 residues. CDR3 DNA: TGTGCCAGCAGTCGGGACAGGGGCCAGAATGAAAAACTGTTTTTT. As protein: CASSRDRGQNEKLFF.

V is TRBV5-1 and J is TRBJ2-1; a weak D match, TRBD1 (5 bases). V was clipped by 0 bases and J by 3 bases, with 13 bases between them. The germline V gene has CDR1 SGHRS and CDR2 YFSETQ. This CDR3 is 16 amino acids long. The CDR3 region is CASSLVWGLFYNEQFF. DNA of the CDR3: TGCGCCAGCAGCTTGGTGTGGGGCCTCTTCTACAATGAGCAGTTCTTC.

The CDR3 loop reads CASSELRGDGYTF. CDR3 nucleotides: TGTGCCAGCAGTGAACTCAGGGGGGACGGCTACACCTTC. The rearrangement joins TRBV2 to TRBJ1-2; 7 bases fit TRBD1. The CDR3 is made up of 13 amino acids. Per germline, CDR1 SNHLY and CDR2 FYNNEI. V gave up 2 bases and J gave up 8 bases; unmatched junction bases: 5.

The CDR3 spells CASSLAVGVSGGTQYF. CDR3 bases: TGTGCCAGCAGCTTAGCCGTCGGGGTCAGCGGGGGGACCCAGTACTTC. The chain employs TRBV7-2 and TRBJ2-5; 8 nucleotides match TRBD2. The length of the CDR3 is 16 residues. Germline V gene sequence: CDR1 SGHTA, CDR2 FQGNSA. With V trimmed by 0 bases and J by 7 bases, 10 bases remained unmatched.

This rearrangement joins TRBV4-1 to TRBJ1-1; no firm D call. Trimming took off 0 bases at V and 1 base at J, with 3 bases between the two ends. The CDR3 sequence is 13 residues long. Germline values: CDR1 MGHRA, CDR2 YSYEKL. Here the CDR3 DNA reads TGCGCCAGCAGCCAAGACAGGAACACTGAAGCTTTCTTT. It translates to CASSQDRNTEAFF.

The V call is TRBV5-1, the J call TRBJ1-4; 12 bases match TRBD1. After removal of 4 bases from V and 7 bases from J, the junction contained 5 bases not matched to a gene. Germline-derived CDR1 and CDR2 are SGHRS and YFSETQ. The CDR3 contains 15 residues. CDR3 in amino acids: CASSPGTGGSEKLFF. The CDR3 nucleotides are TGCGCCAGCAGCCCAGGGACAGGGGGCTCTGAAAAACTGTTTTTT.

V is TRBV3-1 (or the pseudogene TRBV3-2) and J is TRBJ1-1; perhaps TRBD1 as D (6 bases). Germline V gene sequence: CDR1 LGHDT, CDR2 YNNKEL (reference sequence). The length of the CDR3 is 15 residues. V was shortened by 2 bases and J by 2 bases, with 12 bases between the two germline ends. The CDR3, as DNA: TGTGCCAGCAGCCAACAGGACAGAAAAAACACTGAAGCTTTCTTT. It translates to CASSQQDRKNTEAFF.

The chain joins TRBV11-3 to TRBJ2-1; TRBD2 matches 11 bases. This CDR3 comprises 15 residues. CDR1 is SGHNT, CDR2 YENEEA, per germline. The junction had 7 bases not matched to a gene; V was cut back by 5 bases and J by 7 bases. The CDR3 coding sequence is TGTGCCAGCAGCGTATCTAGCGGGGGGATAAATGAGCAGTTCTTC. It yields the protein CASSVSSGGINEQFF.

This clone was counted a single time. The chain couples TRBV7-9 to TRBJ1-5; D perhaps matches TRBD1 (5 bases). Trimming cost V 0 bases and J 5 bases, with 14 bases left between them. This CDR3 has 16 amino acids. Germline V gives CDR1 SEHNR, CDR2 FQNEAQ (reference sequence). CDR3 in amino acids: CASSLAAGSIDQPQHF. The CDR3 bases are TGTGCCAGCAGCTTAGCGGCAGGGTCGATTGATCAGCCCCAGCATTTT.

The count of this clone is one. This chain connects TRBV30 to TRBJ2-1; 9 bases are a match to TRBD2. The CDR3 has 15 residues. Trimming cost V 3 bases and J 2 bases; bases outside gene matches: 5. Germline V gives CDR1 GTSNPN, CDR2 SVGIG (reference sequence). The DNA for the CDR3 is TGTGCCTGGAGGTTTAGCGGGAGCCCCTACAATGAGCAGTTCTTC. Amino acid sequence: CAWRFSGSPYNEQFF.

The J gene is TRBJ1-6, the V gene TRBV28; TRBD1 aligns across 8 bases. With V trimmed by 2 bases and J by 7 bases, 7 bases remained unmatched. In germline, CDR1 is MDHEN, CDR2 SYDVKM. CDR3 length: 16 residues. The CDR3 is CASSLGTGWGNSPLHF. In nucleotides, the CDR3 is TGTGCCAGCAGTTTAGGGACAGGCTGGGGGAATTCACCCCTCCACTTT.

This clone was counted a few times. The rearrangement links TRBV28 to TRBJ1-5; D unresolved. V was pared by 9 bases and J by 1 base, with 13 bases between. Germline assignment: CDR1 MDHEN and CDR2 SYDVKM. This CDR3 has 14 amino acids. This CDR3 reads CASLRAGSNQPQHF. The CDR3 bases are TGTGCCAGTTTAAGAGCGGGCAGCAATCAGCCCCAGCATTTT.

V usage is TRBV29-1 and J usage is TRBJ2-2; 8 nucleotides line up with TRBD2. This CDR3 has 14 amino acids. Germline V gene data show CDR1 as SQVTM and CDR2 as ANQGSEA. V lost 7 bases, J lost 5 bases, and 9 bases stayed unmatched. The CDR3 sequence is CSAQAGAGTGELFF. The CDR3 coding sequence is TGCAGCGCTCAAGCGGGGGCGGGTACCGGGGAGCTGTTTTTT.

V and J are TRBV27 and TRBJ1-6, with D possibly matching TRBD1 (5 bases). The CDR3 contains 14 residues. Trimming stripped 7 bases from V and 5 bases from J, with 12 bases between. The germline CDR1 and CDR2 sequences are MNHEY and SMNVEV (reference sequence). CDR3 nucleotides: TGTGCCAGCACCCCGGGGGTGAATAATTCACCCCTCCACTTT. Translating it yields CASTPGVNNSPLHF.

A single count supports this clone. The genes are TRBV4-3 and TRBJ1-1, with TRBD1 matching 7 bases. After removal of 4 bases from V and 7 bases from J, the junction contained 6 bases not matched to a gene. This CDR3 is 13 amino acids long. Germline V gene lookup returns CDR1 LGHNA and CDR2 YSLEER. The CDR3 here is CASSPDRVGEAFF. The CDR3 DNA follows: TGCGCCAGCAGCCCCGACAGGGTCGGTGAAGCTTTCTTT.

The gene calls are TRBV18 and TRBJ2-7; 8 nucleotides match TRBD1. With V trimmed by 1 base and J by 4 bases, 3 bases remained unmatched. The CDR3 loop spans 14 amino acids. The germline V gene encodes CDR1 KGHSH and CDR2 LQKENI. The CDR3 loop is CASSPQQGEYEQYF. The CDR3 DNA is TGTGCCAGCTCACCACAACAGGGGGAATACGAGCAGTACTTC.

The genes are TRBV27 and TRBJ2-3; no clear D gene. The CDR3 has 11 residues. Trimming took 8 bases from V and 5 from J, leaving 8 bases between them. Germline V CDR1 and CDR2: MNHEY, SMNVEV (reference sequence). In DNA, the CDR3 is TGTGCCAGCTCCACGGGAGATACGCAGTATTTT. Translated, it gives CASSTGDTQYF.

The chain links TRBV9 to TRBJ2-3; D is ambiguous. Deletions cut 5 bases from V and 0 bases from J, with 13 bases between. Germline V CDR1 and CDR2: SGDLS, YYNGEE. This CDR3 is 15 amino acids long. This CDR3 reads CASSAFVLSTDTQYF. CDR3 sequence (DNA): TGTGCCAGCAGTGCGTTTGTCTTGAGCACAGATACGCAGTATTTT.

The V call is TRBV10-1, the J call TRBJ1-6, with no clear D. The CDR3 length is 16 residues. Looked up from germline, CDR1 is WNHNN and CDR2 is SYGVQD (reference sequence). V was clipped by 3 bases and J by 5 bases, with 14 bases between them. The CDR3 DNA reads as TGCGCCAGCAGTGATCCCCTTCGAGAGAATAATTCACCCCTCCACTTT. Translation gives CASSDPLRENNSPLHF.

The J gene is TRBJ1-4, the V gene TRBV13, with D possibly being TRBD1 (5 bases). Germline V CDR1 and CDR2: PRHDT, FYEKMQ (reference sequence). Trimming removed 0 bases from V and 8 bases from J, with 13 bases in between. CDR3 length: 15 amino acids. CDR3 loop: CASSLGRGRKEKLFF. The CDR3 DNA is TGTGCCAGCAGCTTAGGCCGGGGGAGGAAAGAAAAACTGTTTTTT.

This clone is a singleton in its sample. The genes are TRBV10-3 and TRBJ2-7, with D maybe TRBD1 (6 bases). V lost 4 bases to trimming and J lost 0 bases, with 10 bases between them. The CDR3 length is 14 residues. Germline assignment: CDR1 ENHRY and CDR2 SYGVKD. The DNA of the CDR3 is TGTGCCATCAGTGGGACAGAGAGCTCCTACGAGCAGTACTTC. Its protein product is CAISGTESSYEQYF.

V gene TRBV29-1 combines with J gene TRBJ1-5, with 8 bases lining up with TRBD1. With 4 bases clipped from V and 1 base from J, the junction kept 3 bases outside the gene matches. The CDR3 covers 14 residues. The V gene's germline CDR1 is SQVTM and CDR2 ANQGSEA. CDR3 in amino acids: CSVARGPSNQPQHF. CDR3 DNA: TGCAGCGTTGCCAGGGGGCCAAGCAATCAGCCCCAGCATTTT.

The J gene is TRBJ1-1, the V gene TRBV10-3; a weak D match, TRBD1 (6 bases). Per germline, CDR1 ENHRY and CDR2 SYGVKD. This CDR3 is built from 15 residues. The V gene lost 2 bases and the J gene lost 8 bases, with 18 bases spanning the gap. CDR3 nucleotide sequence: TGTGCCATCAGTGAGCCGAAGCTAGGGGGAATCGAAGCTTTCTTT. Amino acid sequence: CAISEPKLGGIEAFF.

The chain combines TRBV24-1 with TRBJ2-7, with D maybe TRBD2 (6 bases). The V and J ends lost 7 bases and 7 bases respectively, with 16 bases between them. Germline CDR1 KGHDR, CDR2 SFDVKD. This CDR3 has 13 amino acids. CDR3 in amino acids: CATRGGGEREQYF. The DNA for the CDR3 is TGTGCCACCAGGGGAGGAGGGGAAAGGGAGCAGTACTTC.

The genes are TRBV6-1 and TRBJ1-2; no definite D call. The CDR3 is 12 residues long. Germline V CDR1 and CDR2: MNHNS, SASEGT. V was pared by 0 bases and J by 14 bases, with 13 bases between. The CDR3 region is CASSEAPTYPTF. DNA of the CDR3: TGTGCCAGCAGTGAAGCGCCGACTTATCCAACCTTC.

This rearrangement joins TRBV20-1 to TRBJ2-1, with D possibly matching TRBD1 (6 bases). Germline V gene data show CDR1 as DFQATT and CDR2 as SNEGSKA (reference sequence). This CDR3 is 11 amino acids long. The V end lost 3 bases, the J end lost 10 bases, and 10 bases lay between the germline ends. The CDR3 reads CSARLGTEQFF. CDR3 in DNA: TGCAGTGCTAGGCTGGGGACAGAGCAGTTCTTC.

This chain links TRBV9 with TRBJ2-7, with TRBD2 identical over 9 bases. Losses at the gene ends were 1 base for V and 2 bases for J; bases not matched to a gene: 4. Per the germline V gene, CDR1 is SGDLS and CDR2 is YYNGEE. This CDR3 is built from 15 residues. The CDR3 region is CASSVLAGAPYEQYF. CDR3 sequence (DNA): TGTGCCAGCAGCGTATTAGCGGGGGCCCCCTACGAGCAGTACTTC.

This chain connects TRBV18 to TRBJ1-1, with 11 bases identical to TRBD1. In germline, CDR1 is KGHSH, CDR2 LQKENI. The CDR3 contains 15 residues. V lost 4 bases and J lost 4; bases outside the gene matches: 5. The CDR3 DNA follows: TGTGCCAGCTCACGGGACAGGGGGTACAGCACTGAAGCTTTCTTT. Residues: CASSRDRGYSTEAFF.

The chain employs TRBV14 and TRBJ2-7; TRBD1 matches 8 bases. CDR1 and CDR2 (germline): SGHDN, FVKESK. This CDR3 region has 15 residues. With V trimmed by 3 bases and J by 0 bases, 4 bases remained unmatched. The CDR3 reads CASSQGQARSYEQYF. CDR3 coding DNA: TGTGCCAGCAGCCAGGGACAGGCCCGCTCCTACGAGCAGTACTTC. The full variable domain, rest sourced from reference TRBV14 and TRBJ2-7, is EAGVTQFPSHSVIEKGQTVTLRCDPISGHDNLYWYRRVMGKEIKFLLHFVKESKQDESGMPNNRFLAERTGGTYSTLKVQPAELEDSGVYFCASSQGQARSYEQYFGPGTRLTVT.